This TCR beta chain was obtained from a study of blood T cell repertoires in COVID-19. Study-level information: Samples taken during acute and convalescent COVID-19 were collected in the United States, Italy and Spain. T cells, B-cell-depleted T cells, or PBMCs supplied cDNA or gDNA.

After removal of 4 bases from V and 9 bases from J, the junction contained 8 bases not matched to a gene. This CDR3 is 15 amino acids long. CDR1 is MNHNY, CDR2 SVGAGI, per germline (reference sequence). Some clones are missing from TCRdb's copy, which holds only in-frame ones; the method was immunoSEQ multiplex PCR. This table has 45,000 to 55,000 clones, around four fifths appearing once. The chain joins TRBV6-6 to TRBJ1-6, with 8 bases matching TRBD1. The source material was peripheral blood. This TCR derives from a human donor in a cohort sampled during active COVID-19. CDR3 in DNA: TGTGCCAGCAGTTCTTCCGGGACAGGCCTTTCACCCCTCCACTTT. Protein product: CASSSSGTGLSPLHF.